This is a list of T cell receptor beta chains from one sample in a study of T cell repertoires in cytomegalovirus infection. Their specific antigens are unknown. Using its own MiXCR run on the reads, TCRdb lists one record per CDR3 protein. Among hundreds of thousands of distinct CDR3 sequences, roughly a third were seen once, and the ten largest hold roughly a sixth. The material sequenced was cultured PBMCs, taken from culture after CMV antigen stimulation. These receptors were collected from a human donor in good health (CMV status not recorded). Some clones in this sample may be carry-over from other donors' samples. Both conserved end residues are trimmed from each CDR3. Fields, in order: CDR3 protein, V gene, J gene, clone size. Not all rows give a size; the values are once, few, many and, for expanded clones, a class.

CDR3 protein: ASSLDRGDTDTQY
V gene: TRBV6-5
J gene: TRBJ2-3
clone size: .

CDR3 protein: ASKVDRLSYEQY
V gene: TRBV6-2/TRBV6-3
J gene: TRBJ2-7
clone size: many

CDR3 protein: ASSQDRLHNEQF
V gene: TRBV4-3
J gene: TRBJ2-1
clone size: .

CDR3 protein: ASSLTGRNGYT
V gene: TRBV27
J gene: TRBJ1-2
clone size: .

CDR3 protein: ASSESGVFTYEQY
V gene: TRBV6-1
J gene: TRBJ2-7
clone size: few

CDR3 protein: ASTVFEGTEAF
V gene: TRBV2
J gene: TRBJ1-1
clone size: .

CDR3 protein: ASSPGDRINSYNEQF
V gene: TRBV11-3
J gene: TRBJ2-1
clone size: .

CDR3 protein: ASSTVLLADTQY
V gene: TRBV7-8
J gene: TRBJ2-3
clone size: .

CDR3 protein: ASSQAYENNEQF
V gene: TRBV7-6
J gene: TRBJ2-1
clone size: .

CDR3 protein: ASSPLGTGKNEQY
V gene: TRBV18
J gene: TRBJ2-7
clone size: few

CDR3 protein: ASSYSITQGRETQY
V gene: TRBV6-5
J gene: TRBJ2-5
clone size: few

CDR3 protein: ASSLTWMAQETQY
V gene: TRBV7-2
J gene: TRBJ2-5
clone size: many

CDR3 protein: ASSPKTSSGETQY
V gene: TRBV11-3
J gene: TRBJ2-5
clone size: .

CDR3 protein: ASSLSGWETQY
V gene: TRBV7-2
J gene: TRBJ2-5
clone size: few

CDR3 protein: ASSLEPGAGTGELF
V gene: TRBV7-2
J gene: TRBJ2-2
clone size: many

CDR3 protein: ASSVATASGNSYNEQF
V gene: TRBV9
J gene: TRBJ2-1
clone size: .

CDR3 protein: ASSLGSLAGNQETQY
V gene: TRBV11-3
J gene: TRBJ2-5
clone size: .

CDR3 protein: ASSPMRLGDYT
V gene: TRBV7-2
J gene: TRBJ1-2
clone size: .

CDR3 protein: ASSLYPSGSYNEQF
V gene: TRBV28
J gene: TRBJ2-1
clone size: .

CDR3 protein: ASGIQGLYGYT
V gene: TRBV11-2
J gene: TRBJ1-2
clone size: few

CDR3 protein: ASRPGHEGSNSPLH
V gene: TRBV2
J gene: TRBJ1-6
clone size: .

CDR3 protein: ASSLSKTGIFDTEAF
V gene: TRBV7-2
J gene: TRBJ1-1
clone size: .

CDR3 protein: ASGLLQGSNQPQH
V gene: TRBV12-5
J gene: TRBJ1-5
clone size: few